This TCR beta chain appears in the sequencing data of a study of T cell responses to AZD1222 COVID-19 vaccine. Study-level results: Along spike, vaccine-associated CD4 TCRs were found throughout, with dominance at 160-218 and 743-854. Clonal diversity may have been underestimated in mostly white British donors.

Second-dose recipients at about 4 or about 12 weeks were treated as one pooled group. Assay: immunoSEQ multiplex PCR; the TCRdb copy retains only in-frame clones and omits some. The profile covers some 84,000 clones, with roughly 89% appearing a single time and around 10% taken by the ten largest. The V gene end was trimmed by 4 bases and the J gene end by 8 bases; junction bases not matched to a gene: 7. CDR1 and CDR2 (germline): SEHNR, FQNEAQ (reference sequence). The CDR3 is 14 amino acids. Comment on this clone: The antigen is undetermined.

The source of this sequence is an adult who received the AZD1222 COVID-19 vaccine. The chain recombines TRBV7-9 with TRBJ1-4; the match to TRBD1 covers 7 bases. The specimen was peripheral blood, collected 28 days after the second AZD1222 dose. The CDR3 loop is CASSWATGVEKLFF. CDR3 bases: TGTGCCAGCAGCTGGGCTACAGGGGTCGAAAAACTGTTTTTT. The variable domain in full, completed from reference TRBV7-9 and TRBJ1-4, reads DTGVSQNPRHKITKRGQNVTFRCDPISEHNRLYWYRQTLGQGPEFLTYFQNEAQLEKSRLLSDRFSAERPKGSFSTLEIQRTEQGDSAMYLCASSWATGVEKLFFGSGTQLSVL.